These 22 T cell receptor beta chains were sequenced from one sample in a study of a mutant IDH1 vaccine in newly diagnosed glioma. Generated by immunoSEQ multiplex PCR, the TCRdb table keeps only in-frame clones and is missing some. The data contain 30,000 to 35,000 clones, more than 55% of them singletons. No antigens are known for them. Time point indicated: week 5, during vaccination. Alongside topical imiquimod, each dose of vaccine comprised 300 ug of mutant IDH1 20-mer peptide. Sequencing was performed on PBMCs, taken from a glioma patient whose treatment included an IDH1 peptide vaccine. The receptors here all came from a young woman with glioma.

This clone was seen once. V and J are TRBV5-4 and TRBJ1-1; 8 bases match TRBD1. V dropped 4 bases and J dropped 5; count of bases not matched to a gene: 13. This CDR3 region has 16 residues. The germline V gene has CDR1 SGHNT and CDR2 YYREEE (reference sequence). The CDR3 DNA follows: TGTGCCAGCAGCCTTCATTCGGACAGGGTAGGAACTGAAGCTTTCTTT. Its translation is CASSLHSDRVGTEAFF.

The chain is built from TRBV28 and TRBJ1-5, with a weak D call TRBD1 (6 bases). Trimming cost V 3 bases and J 5 bases, with 17 bases left between them. CDR3 size: 16 residues. The V gene's germline CDR1 is MDHEN and CDR2 SYDVKM. The CDR3 bases are TGTGCCAGCAGTTTCACATCAGGGGTAGGGCATCAGCCCCAGCATTTT. Translation: CASSFTSGVGHQPQHF.

The V call is TRBV27, the J call TRBJ2-2; 12 nucleotides agree with TRBD2. Germline lookup yields CDR1 MNHEY and CDR2 SMNVEV (reference sequence). V dropped 2 bases and J dropped 3; count of bases not matched to a gene: 1. This CDR3 contains 16 residues. CDR3 bases: TGTGCCAGCAGTTTAACTAGCGGGGGGTACACCGGGGAGCTGTTTTTT. Translation gives CASSLTSGGYTGELFF.

Points on this clone: The CDR3 does not close with the conserved phenylalanine or tryptophan, likely indicating a read error. This chain joins TRBV7-9 and TRBJ1-3; 8 nucleotides match TRBD1. The CDR3 length is 15 residues. With V trimmed by 2 bases and J by 4 bases, 4 bases remained unmatched. The germline V gene encodes CDR1 SEHNR and CDR2 FQNEAQ (reference sequence). The DNA of the CDR3 is TGTGCCAGCAGCTTACAGGGGGCAACAGGAAACACCATATATCTT. Protein product: CASSLQGATGNTIYL.

The chain is built from TRBV9 and TRBJ1-2; D not resolved. The CDR3 has 13 amino acids. CDR1 and CDR2 from the germline V gene are SGDLS and YYNGEE. The germline V and J ends were trimmed by 3 bases and 8 bases, with 14 bases remaining between them. In DNA, the CDR3 is TGTGCCAGCAGCGAGCCACCCTCCGGGGGCTACACCTTC. Its translation: CASSEPPSGGYTF.

V usage is TRBV4-3 and J usage is TRBJ1-3, with D perhaps TRBD1 (6 bases). The CDR3 totals 16 residues. From germline, CDR1 is LGHNA and CDR2 YSLEER. Trimming took 1 base from V and 0 from J, leaving 10 bases between them. The CDR3 DNA follows: TGCGCCAGCAGCCAAGGACAGGCGATCTCTGGAAACACCATATATTTT. As protein: CASSQGQAISGNTIYF.

This chain uses TRBV7-2 with TRBJ1-3; perhaps TRBD1 as D (5 bases). CDR1 is SGHTA, CDR2 FQGNSA, per germline. This CDR3 comprises 13 residues. Trimming cost V 3 bases and J 6 bases, with 9 bases left between them. The CDR3 region is CASSFLGANTIYF. The CDR3 bases are TGTGCCAGCAGCTTCCTCGGGGCAAACACCATATATTTT.

The chain uses TRBV15 and TRBJ2-5; the D gene is possibly TRBD1 (6 bases). CDR1 is LNHNV, CDR2 YYDKDF, per germline (reference sequence). This CDR3 comprises 15 residues. Trimming took off 4 bases at V and 0 bases at J, with 12 bases between the two ends. The CDR3 sequence is CATSTSGQYQETQYF. The CDR3 bases are TGTGCCACCAGCACGTCCGGACAGTACCAAGAGACCCAGTACTTC.

The sample holds a few counts of this clone. The chain employs TRBV5-4 and TRBJ1-2, with D possibly TRBD1 on 6 matching bases. Trimming took off 3 bases at V and 2 bases at J, with 8 bases between the two ends. Germline V gene data show CDR1 as SGHNT and CDR2 as YYREEE (reference sequence). This CDR3 spans 13 amino acids. The chain's CDR3 is CASSSGQNYGYTF. CDR3 sequence (DNA): TGTGCCAGCAGCTCCGGACAGAACTATGGCTACACCTTC. Full variable domain (rest looked up from reference TRBV5-4 and TRBJ1-2): ETGVTQSPTHLIKTRGQQVTLRCSSQSGHNTVSWYQQALGQGPQFIFQYYREEENGRGNFPPRFSGLQFPNYSSELNVNALELDDSALYLCASSSGQNYGYTFGSGTRLTVV.

The rearrangement links TRBV11-2 to TRBJ2-5; possible D gene TRBD1, 6 bases. This CDR3 contains 15 residues. In germline, CDR1 is SGHAT, CDR2 FQNNGV. Trimming pared 5 bases from V and 5 bases from J, leaving 18 bases between. The CDR3 DNA sequence: TGTGCCAGCAGCCCTAATACAGGGCCCGGGGAGACCCAGTACTTC. It codes for CASSPNTGPGETQYF.

This clone appeared a few times. The chain carries TRBV9 and TRBJ2-2; D is unresolved. CDR1 is SGDLS, CDR2 YYNGEE, per germline. The CDR3 totals 15 residues. Trimming removed 0 bases at V and 4 bases at J, with 10 bases between. The chain's CDR3 is CASSVGTEFTGELFF. In DNA form, the CDR3 reads TGTGCCAGCAGCGTAGGGACCGAATTCACCGGGGAGCTGTTTTTT.

The genes are TRBV28 and TRBJ2-3; perhaps TRBD2 as D (6 bases). CDR1 MDHEN and CDR2 SYDVKM come from the germline V gene. The CDR3 extends over 16 amino acids. V lost 4 bases to trimming and J lost 0 bases, with 14 bases between them. CDR3 in amino acids: CASSYIGDLSTDTQYF. CDR3 DNA sequence: TGTGCCAGCAGTTACATCGGGGACTTGAGCACAGATACGCAGTATTTT.

The V and J genes are TRBV4-3 and TRBJ2-7; D gene uncertain. Trimming pared 0 bases from V and 3 bases from J, leaving 9 bases between. The CDR3 has 14 amino acids. Per the germline V gene, CDR1 is LGHNA and CDR2 is YSLEER. This CDR3 reads CASSQDRFVYEQYF. In DNA form, the CDR3 reads TGCGCCAGCAGCCAAGATCGGTTCGTCTACGAGCAGTACTTC.

This clone was counted a single time. This chain joins TRBV6-5 and TRBJ1-6; D remains unclear. The CDR3 length is 13 residues. V was shortened by 6 bases and J by 9 bases, with 12 bases between the two germline ends. In germline, CDR1 is MNHEY, CDR2 SVGAGI. CDR3 in DNA: TGTGCCAGCAGCCTGGTCGACGGTTCACCCCTCCACTTT. Its translation is CASSLVDGSPLHF.

V is TRBV18 and J is TRBJ2-2, with D unresolved. Trimming left V 2 bases short and J 3 bases short, with 4 bases between. The CDR3 spans 13 residues. Germline CDR1 KGHSH, CDR2 LQKENI. The CDR3 is CASSPEHTGELFF. CDR3 sequence (DNA): TGTGCCAGCTCACCAGAGCACACCGGGGAGCTGTTTTTT.

This sequence joins TRBV21-1 and TRBJ1-6. TRBV21-1 is annotated as a pseudogene. The CDR3 has 15 amino acids. Here the CDR3 reads CASGPWDGNNSPLHF. In DNA form, the CDR3 reads TGTGCCAGCGGTCCTTGGGACGGGAATAATTCACCCCTCCACTTT.

The chain uses TRBV28 and TRBJ2-3; no definite D call. The ends were cut back, 3 bases at V and 0 bases at J, with 10 bases in the middle. Per the germline V gene, CDR1 is MDHEN and CDR2 is SYDVKM. The CDR3 runs to 15 residues. The CDR3 is CASSFDLTSTDTQYF. For the CDR3, the DNA is TGTGCCAGCAGTTTTGATTTGACTAGCACAGATACGCAGTATTTT.

The rearrangement links TRBV19 to TRBJ2-3; possibly TRBD1 or TRBD2 for D (5 bases each). Trimming left V 1 base short and J 0 bases short, with 11 bases between. Germline loops: CDR1 LNHDA, CDR2 SQIVND (reference sequence). The length of the CDR3 is 16 residues. The chain's CDR3 is CASSIAGGPSTDTQYF. The CDR3 region has the DNA TGTGCCAGTAGTATAGCTGGGGGTCCCAGCACAGATACGCAGTATTTT.

CDR3 sequence: CASSDSDRAGNEQFF. CDR3 coding DNA: TGTGCCAGCAGTGACTCGGACAGGGCGGGGAATGAGCAGTTCTTC. The rearrangement links TRBV6-4 to TRBJ2-1; 8 bases fit TRBD1. Germline assignment: CDR1 MRHNA and CDR2 SNTAGT. This CDR3 contains 15 residues. Trimming took 0 bases from V and 7 from J; bases not matched to a gene: 5.

This clone was counted only a few times. This chain joins TRBV2 and TRBJ2-5, with 8 bases fitting TRBD1. Germline-derived CDR1 and CDR2 are SNHLY and FYNNEI. V lost 2 bases and J lost 4; bases outside the gene matches: 3. The CDR3 runs 14 residues. CDR3: CASSERTGRETQYF. The DNA of the CDR3 is TGTGCCAGCAGTGAACGGACAGGGAGAGAGACCCAGTACTTC.

The J gene is TRBJ1-2, the V gene TRBV30; tentative D call: TRBD1 (5 bases). This CDR3 contains 14 residues. Germline loops: CDR1 GTSNPN, CDR2 SVGIG (reference sequence). V lost 0 bases, J lost 3 bases, and 11 bases lay in between. The CDR3 is CAWSVRGDDYGYTF. The CDR3 nucleotides read TGTGCCTGGAGTGTTCGGGGGGATGACTATGGCTACACCTTC.

This CDR3 is CASGRTSGNTIYF. The DNA for the CDR3 is TGTGCCAGTGGACGGACCTCTGGAAACACCATATATTTT. V gene TRBV6-6 combines with J gene TRBJ1-3; D call uncertain. With 9 bases removed from V and 0 bases from J, the gap between germline ends came to 9 bases. Germline V gives CDR1 MNHNY, CDR2 SVGAGI (reference sequence). This CDR3 region has 13 residues.